The 18 T cell receptor beta chains below all came from one sample that was sequenced in a study of cytomegalovirus exposure and HLA in healthy donors. TCRdb's table, derived via immunoSEQ multiplex PCR, lists solely in-frame clones and lacks some. This table holds 140,000 or so clones, approximately 90% found once. The specimen was PBMCs. These TCRs come from a man aged 18 to 29 in good health and CMV-seronegative.

The chain combines TRBV19 with TRBJ2-3; D perhaps matches TRBD1 (6 bases). The ends were cut back, 4 bases at V and 5 bases at J, with 25 bases in the middle. Germline CDR1 LNHDA, CDR2 SQIVND (reference sequence). This CDR3 is built from 18 residues. The CDR3 loop is CASSTPWSGRGGRDTQYF. The CDR3 coding sequence is TGTGCCAGTAGTACCCCGTGGTCGGGAAGAGGGGGAAGAGATACGCAGTATTTT.

The chain carries TRBV30 and TRBJ1-1, with D hard to call. The CDR3 sequence is 12 residues long. V lost 8 bases, J lost 2 bases, and 12 bases lay in between. Germline CDR1 and CDR2: GTSNPN and SVGIG (reference sequence). The CDR3 nucleotides read TGTGCCATTAACCCTCTAAACACTGAAGCTTTCTTT. Translating gives CAINPLNTEAFF. Variable domain in full (rest from reference TRBV30 and TRBJ1-1): SQTIHQWPATLVQPVGSPLSLECTVEGTSNPNLYWYRQAAGRGLQLLFYSVGIGQISSEVPQNLSASRPQDRQFILSSKKLLLSDSGFYLCAINPLNTEAFFGQGTRLTVV.

CDR3 nucleotide sequence: TGTGCCAGCAAGGGACAGGGGGTATTGGCACTTGGGGGCTACACCTTC. It yields the protein CASKGQGVLALGGYTF. The chain uses TRBV5-4 and TRBJ1-2; 11 nucleotides agree with TRBD1. Germline CDR1 SGHNT, CDR2 YYREEE (reference sequence). This CDR3 spans 16 amino acids. With 6 bases clipped from V and 8 bases from J, the junction kept 15 bases outside the gene matches.

J is TRBJ1-4 and V is TRBV5-6; D remains unclear. The V end was cut by 5 bases, the J end by 3 bases, with 14 bases between. The germline V gene has CDR1 SGHDT and CDR2 YYEEEE. This CDR3 is built from 15 residues. The CDR3 region has the DNA TGTGCCAGCAGGGACCGTTGGACTGCTAATGAAAAACTGTTTTTT. This sequence encodes CASRDRWTANEKLFF.

This clone was found once. The chain carries TRBV4-3 and TRBJ1-5; D is possibly TRBD1 (5 bases). Germline values: CDR1 LGHNA, CDR2 YSLEER. Deletions cut 0 bases from V and 2 bases from J, with 14 bases between. The CDR3 loop spans 17 amino acids. The CDR3, as DNA: TGCGCCAGCAGCCAAGATATTGGAGGGGCAGGCAATCAGCCCCAGCATTTT. Translation gives CASSQDIGGAGNQPQHF.

The chain combines TRBV27 with TRBJ2-5, with TRBD2 identical over 15 bases. V lost 5 bases, J lost 2 bases, and 3 bases stayed unmatched. The CDR3 sequence is 16 residues long. Germline V gene sequence: CDR1 MNHEY, CDR2 SMNVEV (reference sequence). The CDR3 DNA reads TGTGCCAGCAGTCCAGGACTAGCGGGGGGGCAAGAGACCCAGTACTTC. This gives the protein CASSPGLAGGQETQYF.

This clone was seen just once. The chain is built from TRBV9 and TRBJ2-3, with 11 bases that match TRBD2. Germline CDR1 is SGDLS and CDR2 is YYNGEE. Germline trimming cut 3 bases from V and 2 bases from J; bases unmatched to any gene: 8. This CDR3 has 17 residues. The CDR3 nucleotides are TGTGCCAGCAGCGCCACTCCGACTAGCGGGACCACAGATACGCAGTATTTT. Its protein is CASSATPTSGTTDTQYF.

The CDR3 loop reads CASSFPPAESSYEQYV. CDR3 coding DNA: TGTGCCAGCAGTTTCCCCCCTGCGGAGAGCTCCTACGAGCAGTACGTC. The chain combines TRBV27 with TRBJ2-7, with D uncertain. V was shortened by 3 bases and J by 0 bases, with 15 bases between the two germline ends. The germline V gene has CDR1 MNHEY and CDR2 SMNVEV (reference sequence). This CDR3 spans 16 amino acids.

The chain is built from TRBV10-3 and TRBJ2-7; TRBD2 matches 7 bases. After removal of 0 bases from V and 3 bases from J, the junction contained 11 bases not matched to a gene. Germline V gives CDR1 ENHRY, CDR2 SYGVKD. The CDR3 runs to 17 residues. CDR3 sequence: CAISESFWGDYHYEQYV. The CDR3 DNA follows: TGTGCCATCAGTGAGTCCTTCTGGGGGGACTACCACTACGAGCAGTACGTC.

The J gene is TRBJ2-3, the V gene TRBV30; D gene ambiguous. V was shortened by 3 bases and J by 3 bases, with 7 bases between the two germline ends. The length of the CDR3 is 12 residues. Germline V gene lookup returns CDR1 GTSNPN and CDR2 SVGIG (reference sequence). The CDR3 loop is CAWSLRTDTQYF. In nucleotides, the CDR3 is TGTGCCTGGAGCTTGAGAACAGATACGCAGTATTTT.

This clone showed up just a few times. The chain couples TRBV7-2 to TRBJ2-2; 10 bases fit TRBD2. The CDR3 consists of 16 residues. Germline V CDR1 and CDR2: SGHTA, FQGNSA. The V segment lost 5 bases and the J segment 6 bases; nucleotides outside the gene matches: 9. In DNA, the CDR3 is TGTGCCAGCAGCCCCTCTAGCGGGAGTGGGTCCGGGGAGCTGTTTTTT. Amino acids: CASSPSSGSGSGELFF.

CDR3 amino acids: CASSPRDFAGNTIYF. The CDR3 DNA reads as TGTGCCAGCTCACCCCGGGACTTCGCTGGAAACACCATATATTTT. The gene calls are TRBV18 and TRBJ1-3; TRBD1 is a possible D gene (5 bases). Trimming pared 3 bases from V and 2 bases from J, leaving 11 bases between. Germline V gives CDR1 KGHSH, CDR2 LQKENI. The CDR3 runs to 15 residues.

This clone was observed a single time. The chain employs TRBV9 and TRBJ2-3; 13 positions match TRBD2. Germline lookup yields CDR1 SGDLS and CDR2 YYNGEE. The trim removed 1 base at V and 1 base at J, leaving 3 bases unmatched. This CDR3 contains 17 residues. The CDR3 sequence is CASSVSGTSGGTDTQYF. The CDR3 DNA follows: TGTGCCAGCAGCGTATCTGGGACTAGCGGGGGCACAGATACGCAGTATTTT.

The chain employs TRBV11-2 and TRBJ1-4, with a possible D match to TRBD1 (5 bases). CDR1 is SGHAT, CDR2 FQNNGV, per germline. This CDR3 comprises 15 residues. V was pared by 1 base and J by 8 bases, with 14 bases between. The CDR3 here is CASSLVPGIDEKLFF. The CDR3 DNA follows: TGTGCCAGCAGCTTAGTCCCAGGGATTGACGAAAAACTGTTTTTT.

The rearrangement links TRBV5-6 to TRBJ1-5, with TRBD1 as a possible D gene (6 bases). The CDR3 has 15 residues. Germline CDR1 SGHDT, CDR2 YYEEEE. Trimming left V 1 base short and J 6 bases short, with 14 bases between. The CDR3 spells CASSLTQGPGQPQHF. The DNA of the CDR3 is TGTGCCAGCAGCTTGACGCAGGGGCCCGGTCAGCCCCAGCATTTT.

V is TRBV7-9 and J is TRBJ2-5; D remains ambiguous. V lost 6 bases and J 4 bases, leaving 12 bases between the germline ends. CDR3 length equals 13 residues. Germline V lookup: CDR1 SEHNR, CDR2 FQNEAQ (reference sequence). This CDR3 reads CASRAPALETQYF. The CDR3, as DNA: TGTGCCAGCAGAGCCCCCGCACTAGAGACCCAGTACTTC.

The rearrangement links TRBV9 to TRBJ2-2, with D possibly TRBD1 on 5 matching bases. Germline CDR1 reads SGDLS; CDR2 reads YYNGEE. V gave up 6 bases and J gave up 5 bases, with 8 bases separating them. This CDR3 spans 12 amino acids. CDR3 coding DNA: TGTGCCAGCACCAAGGGGACCGGGGAGCTGTTTTTT. Translating it yields CASTKGTGELFF.

This clone was counted a single time. V and J are TRBV30 and TRBJ1-2; perhaps TRBD1 as D (6 bases). The ends were cut back, 2 bases at V and 4 bases at J, with 17 bases in the middle. This CDR3 comprises 15 residues. Germline loops: CDR1 GTSNPN, CDR2 SVGIG (reference sequence). The CDR3 region has the DNA TGTGCCTGGAGTATTCAGGGGTTTCCCGCCTATGGCTACACCTTC. This translates into CAWSIQGFPAYGYTF.